The 30 T cell receptor beta chains given below trace back to one sample, sequenced in a study of blood T cell repertoires in COVID-19. Measured with immunoSEQ multiplex PCR; TCRdb has only the in-frame clones, and not every one. Here the sample spans 120,000 to 150,000 clones, roughly 81% being singletons. Sequencing was done on a sample of PBMCs or T cells enriched from blood (not recorded which). These receptors originate from a woman aged 45-59 years with acute COVID-19.

The gene calls are TRBV27 and TRBJ1-6; 7 nucleotides match TRBD1. CDR3 length: 15 amino acids. V shed 8 bases, J shed 10 bases, and the junction held 14 bases outside the gene matches. CDR1 is MNHEY, CDR2 SMNVEV, per germline (reference sequence). The CDR3 reads CASSGETGYLSPLHF. For the CDR3, the DNA is TGTGCCAGCTCAGGGGAGACAGGGTACTTGTCACCCCTCCACTTT.

V gene TRBV19 combines with J gene TRBJ2-3, with TRBD2 matching over 11 bases. Germline assignment: CDR1 LNHDA and CDR2 SQIVND (reference sequence). The junction had 13 bases not matched to a gene; V was cut back by 4 bases and J by 4 bases. This CDR3 is 18 amino acids long. The CDR3 sequence: CASSKRTRLAGLADTQYF. CDR3 nucleotides: TGTGCCAGTAGTAAACGAACTCGACTAGCGGGATTGGCAGATACGCAGTATTTT.

This chain joins TRBV7-3 and TRBJ1-1; D remains unclear. The CDR3 extends over 13 amino acids. V lost 3 bases, J lost 4 bases, and 9 bases lay in between. Germline V gene data show CDR1 as SGHTA and CDR2 as FQGTGA. Here the CDR3 reads CASSFGAGTEAFF. The CDR3 DNA sequence: TGTGCCAGCAGCTTTGGAGCGGGCACTGAAGCTTTCTTT.

The J gene is TRBJ1-5, the V gene TRBV11-3, with TRBD1 as a possible D gene (6 bases). The germline gives CDR1 SGHNT, CDR2 YENEEA. This CDR3 has 13 amino acids. V lost 5 bases and J lost 6, with 11 bases in between. CDR3 DNA sequence: TGTGCCAGCAGCCCGGGGGGGCGTCAGCCCCAGCATTTT. Its translation: CASSPGGRQPQHF.

The chain links TRBV4-3 to TRBJ1-4, with 7 bases aligning to TRBD1. Trimming took 2 bases from V and 8 from J; bases not matched to a gene: 8. The CDR3 is 15 residues long. Germline V gene lookup returns CDR1 LGHNA and CDR2 YSLEER. The CDR3 region has the DNA TGCGCCAGCAGCCAAACCTGGCAGGGGGGCGAAAAACTGTTTTTT. This encodes CASSQTWQGGEKLFF.

The rearrangement uses TRBV9 and TRBJ2-5; 9 bases fit TRBD1. V was clipped by 0 bases and J by 5 bases; unmatched bases: 8. This CDR3 is 16 amino acids long. The germline V gene encodes CDR1 SGDLS and CDR2 YYNGEE. CDR3 DNA: TGTGCCAGCAGCGTAGGGTTCGGACAGGGGCTGGAGACCCAGTACTTC. It translates to CASSVGFGQGLETQYF.

The chain has TRBV11-3 and TRBJ2-3; 10 nucleotides align to TRBD2. This CDR3 region has 17 residues. Germline V CDR1 and CDR2: SGHNT, YENEEA. The trim removed 8 bases at V and 4 bases at J, leaving 15 bases unmatched. The CDR3 sequence is CASELLSGRAIADTQYF. The CDR3 nucleotides read TGTGCCAGCGAGCTTTTAAGCGGGAGGGCCATTGCAGATACGCAGTATTTT.

This clone showed up just once. This chain uses TRBV28 with TRBJ1-5; the D gene is possibly TRBD1 (6 bases). This CDR3 has 15 amino acids. Germline-derived CDR1 and CDR2 are MDHEN and SYDVKM. The V end was cut by 3 bases, the J end by 1 base, with 10 bases between. The CDR3: CASSFRGGSNQPQHF. CDR3 DNA sequence: TGTGCCAGCAGTTTTAGGGGGGGGAGCAATCAGCCCCAGCATTTT.

The V gene is TRBV5-1, the J gene TRBJ1-1; 7 bases fit TRBD1. Germline CDR1 reads SGHRS; CDR2 reads YFSETQ. V shed 1 base, J shed 5 bases, and the junction held 5 bases outside the gene matches. The CDR3 length is 14 residues. CDR3 DNA: TGCGCCAGCAGCTTGCAGGGGGTGAGAACTGAAGCTTTCTTT. Residues: CASSLQGVRTEAFF.

A single count supports this clone. The rearrangement uses TRBV5-8 and TRBJ2-1, with 11 bases matching TRBD2. The junction had 12 bases not matched to a gene; V was cut back by 4 bases and J by 6 bases. CDR1 is SGHTS, CDR2 YDEGEE, per germline. The CDR3 is 17 residues long. The DNA for the CDR3 is TGTGCCAGCAGCCCGAAAATGGGGCTAGCGGGAGGCAATGAGCAGTTCTTC. Its protein is CASSPKMGLAGGNEQFF.

CDR3 region: CASTEGYTGELFF. CDR3 nucleotide sequence: TGTGCCAGCACGGAGGGATACACCGGGGAGCTGTTTTTT. The chain has TRBV3-1 (or the pseudogene TRBV3-2) and TRBJ2-2; possible D gene TRBD2, 6 bases. The CDR3 spans 13 residues. V was trimmed by 7 bases and J by 3 bases, leaving 9 bases between them. The germline V gene has CDR1 LGHDT and CDR2 YNNKEL (reference sequence).

This chain links TRBV6-5 with TRBJ1-2; no firm D call. This CDR3 has 13 residues. The germline CDR1 and CDR2 sequences are MNHEY and SVGAGI. V lost 7 bases, J lost 7 bases, and 16 bases lay in between. The DNA for the CDR3 is TGTGCCAGCAAGTGGGAGGGTTTGGGTGGCTACACCTTC. The encoded protein is CASKWEGLGGYTF.

DNA of the CDR3: TGTGCCACCAAACCCCCAGGACTTCCCACCTCGAACACCGGGGAGCTGTTTTTT. Translating gives CATKPPGLPTSNTGELFF. This rearrangement joins TRBV19 to TRBJ2-2, with a weak D call TRBD2 (5 bases). Trimming took off 10 bases at V and 0 bases at J, with 24 bases between the two ends. CDR1 LNHDA and CDR2 SQIVND come from the germline V gene (reference sequence). The CDR3 consists of 18 residues.

The rearrangement joins TRBV11-2 to TRBJ2-7; D unresolved. From germline, CDR1 is SGHAT and CDR2 FQNNGV. V dropped 6 bases and J dropped 4 bases, with 19 bases sitting between them. The CDR3 spans 15 residues. The CDR3, as DNA: TGTGCCAGCAGGGCCACCAAGATGGGCAAGTACGAGCAGTACTTC. Its translation is CASRATKMGKYEQYF.

V and J are TRBV11-3 and TRBJ1-2; D gene unclear. Germline V gene lookup returns CDR1 SGHNT and CDR2 YENEEA. The CDR3 totals 16 residues. Trimming removed 8 bases at V and 2 bases at J, with 21 bases between. The DNA for the CDR3 is TGTGCCAGCGGAGATTATGGAGGATCGTCAAACTATGGCTACACCTTC. Protein: CASGDYGGSSNYGYTF.

This clone showed up just once. The chain couples TRBV2 to TRBJ2-7; D is possibly TRBD2 (6 bases). Germline V gene lookup returns CDR1 SNHLY and CDR2 FYNNEI. This CDR3 comprises 14 residues. Trimming took 4 bases from V and 1 from J, leaving 11 bases between them. CDR3 protein: CASSVRLASYEQYF. The CDR3 bases are TGTGCCAGCAGTGTCCGGCTAGCGTCCTACGAGCAGTACTTC.

The genes are TRBV2 and TRBJ1-2; a possible D gene is TRBD1 (6 bases). V lost 10 bases and J lost 8, with 17 bases in between. Germline CDR1 reads SNHLY; CDR2 reads FYNNEI. CDR3 length: 12 amino acids. The CDR3, as DNA: TGTGCCAAAGGGGGACGGCCGGTGGGCTACACCTTC. As protein: CAKGGRPVGYTF.

This sequence joins TRBV3-1 (or the pseudogene TRBV3-2) and TRBJ1-5; D is undetermined. V dropped 4 bases and J dropped 1 base, with 5 bases sitting between them. Germline CDR1 LGHDT, CDR2 YNNKEL (reference sequence). The CDR3 is 13 amino acids. CDR3 region: CASSPFSNQPQHF. CDR3 DNA: TGTGCCAGCAGCCCGTTCAGCAATCAGCCCCAGCATTTT.

The CDR3 sequence is CASSPQAAGHTDTQYF. CDR3 bases: TGCGCCAGCAGCCCCCAGGCCGCGGGGCACACAGATACGCAGTATTTT. The V and J genes are TRBV5-1 and TRBJ2-3, with a tentative D call TRBD2 (6 bases). The CDR3 extends over 16 amino acids. V was cut by 4 bases and J by 2 bases, with 17 bases left in between. Germline V CDR1 and CDR2: SGHRS, YFSETQ.

This chain uses TRBV28 with TRBJ1-5, with TRBD1 as a possible D gene (6 bases). Germline values: CDR1 MDHEN, CDR2 SYDVKM. The CDR3 loop spans 14 amino acids. V dropped 7 bases and J dropped 6 bases, with 16 bases sitting between them. DNA of the CDR3: TGTGCCAGCATCGTCCAGGGGTCGAGTCAGCCCCAGCATTTT. It codes for CASIVQGSSQPQHF.

This chain links TRBV25-1 with TRBJ1-2, with a possible D match to TRBD1 (6 bases). There are 16 residues in the CDR3. Germline-derived CDR1 and CDR2 are MGHDK and SYGVNS. The V gene lost 6 bases and the J gene lost 8 bases, with 25 bases spanning the gap. The CDR3 reads CASSHPGRRGAGGYTF. DNA for the CDR3: TGTGCCAGCAGCCACCCCGGTCGTCGGGGGGCGGGAGGCTACACCTTC.

J is TRBJ1-4 and V is TRBV5-1; the D is unclear. CDR3 length equals 15 residues. Looked up from germline, CDR1 is SGHRS and CDR2 is YFSETQ. The germline V and J ends were trimmed by 0 bases and 7 bases, with 13 bases remaining between them. Here the CDR3 reads CASSLGVTAGEKLFF. DNA of the CDR3: TGCGCCAGCAGCTTGGGAGTCACTGCGGGTGAAAAACTGTTTTTT.

The J gene is TRBJ1-6, the V gene TRBV5-5; D perhaps matches TRBD1 (6 bases). The length of the CDR3 is 14 residues. Germline V gene lookup returns CDR1 SGHKS and CDR2 YYEKEE (reference sequence). Trimming took 0 bases from V and 7 from J, leaving 8 bases between them. Here the CDR3 reads CASSLATGNSPLHF. The CDR3 DNA follows: TGTGCCAGCAGCTTGGCAACAGGGAATTCACCCCTCCACTTT.

The CDR3 loop reads CASSVRAGGANEQFF. The CDR3 DNA reads TGTGCCAGCAGCGTTCGAGCGGGAGGGGCCAATGAGCAGTTCTTC. The chain has TRBV9 and TRBJ2-1; 10 nucleotides line up with TRBD2. This CDR3 spans 15 amino acids. V dropped 2 bases and J dropped 6; count of bases not matched to a gene: 5. Per the germline V gene, CDR1 is SGDLS and CDR2 is YYNGEE.

This chain connects TRBV5-5 to TRBJ1-2, with a possible D match to TRBD1 (5 bases). The germline gives CDR1 SGHKS, CDR2 YYEKEE (reference sequence). The CDR3 sequence is 14 residues long. Trimming removed 0 bases at V and 3 bases at J, with 9 bases between. As DNA, the CDR3 is TGTGCCAGCAGCTTGGCTCGGGGGGACTATGGCTACACCTTC. Its protein product is CASSLARGDYGYTF.

The chain is built from TRBV24-1 and TRBJ2-7; 12 nucleotides agree with TRBD1. CDR1 and CDR2 from the germline V gene are KGHDR and SFDVKD. CDR3 length equals 16 residues. The V and J ends lost 3 bases and 3 bases, in that order; junction bases with no gene match: 5. CDR3 coding DNA: TGTGCCACCAGTGATCCGGGGACAGGGGGCATCTACGAGCAGTACTTC. Translating it yields CATSDPGTGGIYEQYF.

In its sample, this clone was seen once. CDR3 region: CSVVLSTHVNVAFF. DNA of the CDR3: TGCAGCGTTGTACTTAGTACTCACGTCAATGTAGCTTTCTTT. The V and J genes are TRBV29-1 and TRBJ1-1; D remains ambiguous. Germline lookup yields CDR1 SQVTM and CDR2 ANQGSEA. This CDR3 comprises 14 residues. Trimming cost V 4 bases and J 10 bases, with 22 bases left between them.

The rearrangement joins TRBV10-1 to TRBJ1-3; D gene uncertain. The ends were cut back, 2 bases at V and 3 bases at J, with 11 bases in the middle. The length of the CDR3 is 15 residues. Germline V gives CDR1 WNHNN, CDR2 SYGVQD (reference sequence). The chain's CDR3 is CASSERREGGNTIYF. The CDR3 nucleotides are TGCGCCAGCAGTGAGCGAAGGGAGGGTGGAAACACCATATATTTT.

The chain employs TRBV10-3 and TRBJ1-1; perhaps TRBD1 as D (5 bases). V was clipped by 6 bases and J by 0 bases, with 11 bases between them. The CDR3 runs to 14 residues. Germline V gene data show CDR1 as ENHRY and CDR2 as SYGVKD. The CDR3, as DNA: TGTGCCATCAGGCAGGGAGGGGTGAACACTGAAGCTTTCTTT. Protein product: CAIRQGGVNTEAFF.

This chain uses TRBV6-5 with TRBJ1-1; 8 bases are shared with TRBD1. With 6 bases clipped from V and 7 bases from J, the junction kept 10 bases outside the gene matches. Germline CDR1 is MNHEY and CDR2 is SVGAGI. CDR3 size: 14 residues. The CDR3, as DNA: TGTGCCAGCAGCGCCAACTCAGGGGGCGGTGAAGCTTTCTTT. It specifies CASSANSGGGEAFF.